Listed here are 32 T cell receptor beta chains from one sample, sequenced in a study of T-cell memory formation after mild COVID-19. MiXCR, run by TCRdb on the 5' RACE reads, gives a single entry per CDR3 protein. Altogether about 350,000 distinct CDR3 sequences are present, less than 25% being singletons, with the ten largest covering roughly a fifth. The specimen was PBMCs or a T cell subset sorted from them (not recorded which). The receptors originated from a man between 18 and 35 years old who had mild COVID-19 (a few samples of this study predate the infection). Cell type and time point are not known.

CDR3 DNA sequence: TGTGCCAGCAGCTTAGTTAGGGGGTTGAGTGAGCAGTTCTTC. Amino acids: CASSLVRGLSEQFF. This chain joins TRBV7-9 and TRBJ2-1, with a tentative D call TRBD1 (6 bases). The CDR3 extends over 14 amino acids. Trimming pared 1 base from V and 9 bases from J, leaving 13 bases between. CDR1 SEHNR and CDR2 FQNEAQ come from the germline V gene (reference sequence).

This clonotype has more than one count but fewer than ten. The V and J genes are TRBV4-3 and TRBJ2-5; a weak D match, TRBD2 (5 bases). Per the germline V gene, CDR1 is LGHNA and CDR2 is YSLEER. The CDR3 has 15 amino acids. Trimming took 4 bases from V and 4 from J, leaving 16 bases between them. CDR3 amino acids: CASSPLSSNGETQYF. CDR3 nucleotides: TGCGCCAGCAGCCCTTTGTCTAGCAACGGAGAGACCCAGTACTTC.

J is TRBJ1-1 and V is TRBV7-9; D might be TRBD1 (5 bases). Trimming cost V 5 bases and J 0 bases, with 19 bases left between them. Per germline, CDR1 SEHNR and CDR2 FQNEAQ (reference sequence). This CDR3 is built from 17 residues. DNA for the CDR3: TGTGCCAGCAGCCGACAAGCCGTGACAGACATGAACACTGAAGCTTTCTTT. This translates into CASSRQAVTDMNTEAFF.

This clonotype has a handful of counts. This sequence joins TRBV6-5 and TRBJ1-6; D is unresolved. The CDR3 totals 20 residues. Germline CDR1 reads MNHEY; CDR2 reads SVGAGI. The V end was cut by 6 bases, the J end by 10 bases, with 34 bases between. The CDR3 DNA follows: TGTGCCAGCAGCCTCTCCTGGAGGCCGCTGAGCCCGGGTGGAAACTCACCCCTCCACTTT. This codes for CASSLSWRPLSPGGNSPLHF.

This clonotype was counted at least ten times. This rearrangement joins TRBV7-9 to TRBJ1-4; D may be TRBD1 (5 bases). Between the trimmed V and J ends, which lost 0 bases and 7 bases, there was a span of 9 bases. This CDR3 has 14 amino acids. Per the germline V gene, CDR1 is SEHNR and CDR2 is FQNEAQ (reference sequence). The CDR3 reads CASSLARQGEKLFF. The CDR3 bases are TGTGCCAGCAGCTTAGCGCGGCAGGGTGAAAAACTGTTTTTT.

In this sample, this clonotype turned up a few times. The gene calls are TRBV7-9 and TRBJ2-5; 11 bases fit TRBD1. V lost 5 bases and J lost 4; bases outside the gene matches: 9. CDR3 size: 16 residues. Germline CDR1 SEHNR, CDR2 FQNEAQ (reference sequence). This CDR3 reads CASSLLDRGLGETQYF. The CDR3 DNA follows: TGTGCCAGCAGCCTCCTGGACAGGGGGCTCGGAGAGACCCAGTACTTC. The whole variable domain, filled in from reference TRBV7-9 and TRBJ2-5, reads DTGVSQNPRHKITKRGQNVTFRCDPISEHNRLYWYRQTLGQGPEFLTYFQNEAQLEKSRLLSDRFSAERPKGSFSTLEIQRTEQGDSAMYLCASSLLDRGLGETQYFGPGTRLLVL.

This clonotype has more than one count but fewer than ten. CDR3 region: CASSLTSGGAFRELFF. Written as DNA, the CDR3 is TGTGCCAGCAGCTTGACTAGCGGGGGGGCCTTCCGGGAGCTGTTTTTT. The V and J genes are TRBV7-9 and TRBJ2-2; TRBD2 aligns across 14 bases. The CDR3 is 16 residues long. Germline V CDR1 and CDR2: SEHNR, FQNEAQ (reference sequence). V trimming: 3 bases; J trimming: 9 bases; junction bases outside the gene matches: 6.

This clonotype was observed a handful of times. This rearrangement joins TRBV7-9 to TRBJ1-3; weak D call: TRBD1 (6 bases). The germline V gene has CDR1 SEHNR and CDR2 FQNEAQ (reference sequence). The CDR3 loop spans 16 amino acids. Trimming cost V 2 bases and J 3 bases, with 14 bases left between them. DNA of the CDR3: TGTGCCAGCAGCTTAAGGCCAGGGGTTAATGGAAACACCATATATTTT. Its translation is CASSLRPGVNGNTIYF.

The chain joins TRBV4-2 to TRBJ2-3; TRBD2 matches 8 bases. Germline-derived CDR1 and CDR2 are LGHNA and YNFKEQ. J lost 4 bases, V lost 0 bases, and 21 bases had no gene match. This CDR3 comprises 21 residues. In DNA form, the CDR3 reads TGTGCCAGCAGCCAAGATGGGACCCGGGTAGCGAAGCGGGGGAGATCAGATACGCAGTATTTT. Protein sequence: CASSQDGTRVAKRGRSDTQYF.

This clonotype was counted ten times or more. V usage is TRBV19 and J usage is TRBJ1-1, with 9 bases identical to TRBD1. V trimming: 7 bases; J trimming: 10 bases; junction bases outside the gene matches: 19. Per germline, CDR1 LNHDA and CDR2 SQIVND (reference sequence). The CDR3 is 16 residues long. The CDR3 sequence is CASIGTGSRVSGGAFF. The CDR3 DNA reads as TGTGCCAGTATCGGGACAGGGTCTCGAGTATCAGGGGGAGCTTTCTTT.

This clonotype has just a few counts. The J gene is TRBJ1-1, the V gene TRBV30; 7 bases line up with TRBD1. V dropped 1 base and J dropped 5; count of bases not matched to a gene: 7. The CDR3 runs to 14 residues. Looked up from germline, CDR1 is GTSNPN and CDR2 is SVGIG (reference sequence). CDR3 bases: TGTGCCTGGAGTGAAGGCAGGGGGAAGACTGAAGCTTTCTTT. Encoded protein: CAWSEGRGKTEAFF.

In its sample, this clonotype was seen a few times. The CDR3 here is CASSLYREDGELFF. CDR3 nucleotides: TGTGCCAGCAGTTTGTACAGGGAGGACGGGGAGCTGTTTTTT. The rearrangement joins TRBV12-3 or TRBV12-4 to TRBJ2-2, with D possibly being TRBD1 or TRBD2 (6 bases each). V lost 3 bases to trimming and J lost 7 bases, with 12 bases between them. There are 14 residues in the CDR3.

In this sample, this clonotype turned up many times. V gene TRBV7-3 combines with J gene TRBJ2-3; unclear D gene. The V end lost 6 bases, the J end lost 2 bases, and 12 bases lay between the germline ends. Germline lookup yields CDR1 SGHTA and CDR2 FQGTGA. The CDR3 loop spans 14 amino acids. The CDR3 DNA follows: TGTGCCAGCAGGATGACCGGTACCACAGATACGCAGTATTTT. Amino acid sequence: CASRMTGTTDTQYF. The full variable domain, rest sourced from reference TRBV7-3 and TRBJ2-3, is GAGVSQTPSNKVTEKGKYVELRCDPISGHTALYWYRQSLGQGPEFLIYFQGTGAADDSGLPNDRFFAVRPEGSVSTLKIQRTERGDSAVYLCASRMTGTTDTQYFGPGTRLTVL.

This clonotype has more than one count but fewer than ten. The chain links TRBV7-8 to TRBJ1-1; 9 bases map to TRBD1. The CDR3 has 15 residues. Germline loops: CDR1 SGHVS, CDR2 FQNEAQ. With 6 bases clipped from V and 3 bases from J, the junction kept 8 bases outside the gene matches. CDR3: CASRGEQGADTEAFF. In nucleotides, the CDR3 is TGTGCCAGCAGAGGCGAACAGGGGGCTGACACTGAAGCTTTCTTT.

The gene calls are TRBV14 and TRBJ1-1; D gene unclear. This CDR3 is 14 amino acids long. Germline V gene sequence: CDR1 SGHDN, CDR2 FVKESK. V was clipped by 1 base and J by 10 bases, with 16 bases between them. The chain's CDR3 is CASSQVSAPRGAFF. The CDR3 DNA is TGTGCCAGCAGCCAAGTTTCGGCCCCGCGGGGAGCTTTCTTT.

This clonotype occurred a few times. This chain links TRBV12-3 or TRBV12-4 with TRBJ1-1; D is possibly TRBD1 (5 bases). Deletions cut 6 bases from V and 2 bases from J, with 13 bases between. This CDR3 is built from 14 residues. CDR3 region: CASSRGHPNTEAFF. The CDR3 region has the DNA TGTGCCAGCAGCCGCGGACACCCAAACACTGAAGCTTTCTTT.

CDR3 in DNA: TGTGCCAGCAGCTTAGTCAGGGGCTTAGGCACAGATACGCAGTATTTT. Protein sequence: CASSLVRGLGTDTQYF. V usage is TRBV7-9 and J usage is TRBJ2-3, with a weak D call TRBD1 (6 bases). Germline CDR1 is SEHNR and CDR2 is FQNEAQ (reference sequence). The length of the CDR3 is 16 residues. With 1 base removed from V and 1 base from J, the gap between germline ends came to 12 bases. Filled out from reference TRBV7-9 and TRBJ2-3, the complete variable domain reads DTGVSQNPRHKITKRGQNVTFRCDPISEHNRLYWYRQTLGQGPEFLTYFQNEAQLEKSRLLSDRFSAERPKGSFSTLEIQRTEQGDSAMYLCASSLVRGLGTDTQYFGPGTRLTVL.

There are many counts of this clonotype. The gene calls are TRBV5-5 and TRBJ1-5, with D hard to call. This CDR3 contains 14 residues. V was clipped by 5 bases and J by 3 bases, with 12 bases between them. The germline gives CDR1 SGHKS, CDR2 YYEKEE (reference sequence). In DNA form, the CDR3 reads TGTGCCAGCAGTCCCGTTTCCTTCAATCAGCCCCAGCATTTT. Translation gives CASSPVSFNQPQHF.

This chain links TRBV6-2 or TRBV6-3 with TRBJ1-1, with 7 bases matching TRBD1. With 6 bases clipped from V and 7 bases from J, the junction kept 5 bases outside the gene matches. The germline gives CDR1 MNHEY, CDR2 SVGEGT. The CDR3 runs 12 residues. CDR3 region: CASRPDRVEAFF. CDR3 bases: TGTGCCAGCAGACCCGACAGGGTTGAAGCTTTCTTT.

V gene TRBV7-8 combines with J gene TRBJ2-7; 9 nucleotides align to TRBD1. The germline gives CDR1 SGHVS, CDR2 FQNEAQ. J lost 5 bases, V lost 5 bases, and 10 bases had no gene match. CDR3 length: 15 amino acids. This CDR3 reads CASSEAQGARDEQYV. The CDR3 DNA is TGTGCCAGCAGCGAAGCACAGGGGGCGCGCGACGAGCAGTACGTC.

The V gene is TRBV7-6, the J gene TRBJ1-2; D perhaps matches TRBD1 (6 bases). V lost 5 bases and J 4 bases, leaving 11 bases between the germline ends. The length of the CDR3 is 13 residues. Germline V gene data show CDR1 as SGHVS and CDR2 as FNYEAQ. The CDR3 DNA sequence: TGTGCCAGCAGCCAGGACAGCTTCTATGGCTACACCTTC. Residues: CASSQDSFYGYTF.

The rearrangement links TRBV29-1 to TRBJ2-3; D unresolved. Germline V gene data show CDR1 as SQVTM and CDR2 as ANQGSEA. There are 14 residues in the CDR3. V lost 4 bases and J 1 base, leaving 12 bases between the germline ends. The CDR3 DNA follows: TGCAGCGTTGTATATAGCAGAGGCACAGATACGCAGTATTTT. As protein: CSVVYSRGTDTQYF.

This clonotype has ten or more counts. V gene TRBV6-2 or TRBV6-3 combines with J gene TRBJ2-7; 12 nucleotides agree with TRBD2. V was pared by 6 bases and J by 4 bases, with 7 bases of the junction left unmatched. Germline V gives CDR1 MNHEY, CDR2 SVGEGT. The CDR3 is 15 amino acids. CDR3 in amino acids: CASSELAGGVYEQYF. The CDR3, as DNA: TGTGCCAGCAGCGAACTAGCGGGGGGTGTATACGAGCAGTACTTC.

This clonotype was seen more than once but under ten times. The gene calls are TRBV20-1 and TRBJ1-1, with no clear D. This CDR3 spans 12 amino acids. V dropped 0 bases and J dropped 7 bases, with 9 bases sitting between them. CDR1 DFQATT and CDR2 SNEGSKA come from the germline V gene (reference sequence). The CDR3 loop reads CSARDRVLEAFF. CDR3 DNA sequence: TGCAGTGCTAGAGATCGGGTACTTGAAGCTTTCTTT.

This clonotype was recorded a few times. The gene calls are TRBV20-1 and TRBJ2-3; 7 bases map to TRBD1. The CDR3 extends over 16 amino acids. Trimming removed 0 bases from V and 2 bases from J; junction bases left unmatched: 8. The germline CDR1 and CDR2 sequences are DFQATT and SNEGSKA (reference sequence). For the CDR3, the DNA is TGCAGTGCTAGAGATACCGGCAGGGGGTTCACAGATACGCAGTATTTT. This gives the protein CSARDTGRGFTDTQYF.

The CDR3 DNA reads as TGTGCCAGCAGCGATGACATGTCCTATGGCTACACCTTC. Translating gives CASSDDMSYGYTF. The chain carries TRBV7-2 and TRBJ1-2; unclear D gene. Germline CDR1 and CDR2: SGHTA and FQGNSA. CDR3 length equals 13 residues. V shed 5 bases and J shed 4 bases, with 11 bases lying between them.

The chain carries TRBV11-2 and TRBJ1-1; 10 bases are a match to TRBD1. V was pared by 1 base and J by 4 bases, with 9 bases of the junction left unmatched. The CDR3 covers 17 residues. Germline CDR1 is SGHAT and CDR2 is FQNNGV. For the CDR3, the DNA is TGTGCCAGCAGCTTAGGGACCTGGGACAGGGGTGGCACTGAAGCTTTCTTT. Amino acids: CASSLGTWDRGGTEAFF.

This clonotype came up a few times. The chain carries TRBV6-5 and TRBJ2-5; the D gene is possibly TRBD1 (7 bases). From germline, CDR1 is MNHEY and CDR2 SVGAGI. The CDR3 contains 14 residues. Trimming removed 2 bases at V and 5 bases at J, with 12 bases between. As DNA, the CDR3 is TGTGCCAGCAGTTACCAACAGGGGAGGGAGACCCAGTACTTC. Translating it yields CASSYQQGRETQYF.

The chain employs TRBV27 and TRBJ1-2; no reliable D call. V was shortened by 3 bases and J by 3 bases, with 8 bases between the two germline ends. Looked up from germline, CDR1 is MNHEY and CDR2 is SMNVEV (reference sequence). This CDR3 comprises 13 residues. Written as DNA, the CDR3 is TGTGCCAGCAGTTTGGGCAGCCACTATGGCTACACCTTC. Translating it yields CASSLGSHYGYTF.

The CDR3, as DNA: TGTGCCAGCAGCCCATGGACAGGACACTATGGCTACACCTTC. It codes for CASSPWTGHYGYTF. V usage is TRBV12-3 or TRBV12-4 and J usage is TRBJ1-2, with 7 nucleotides matching TRBD1. CDR3 length equals 14 residues. V lost 6 bases to trimming and J lost 3 bases; unmatched junction nucleotides: 7.

The rearrangement joins TRBV4-3 to TRBJ2-1; D may be TRBD1 (6 bases). There are 15 residues in the CDR3. In germline, CDR1 is LGHNA, CDR2 YSLEER. V lost 0 bases and J lost 4, with 10 bases in between. CDR3 in amino acids: CASSQDGTLYNEQFF. DNA for the CDR3: TGCGCCAGCAGCCAAGACGGGACACTGTACAATGAGCAGTTCTTC.

This clonotype occurred many times. The chain employs TRBV18 and TRBJ2-2; D remains ambiguous. Germline CDR1 KGHSH, CDR2 LQKENI. This CDR3 region has 14 residues. V lost 2 bases and J lost 5, with 9 bases in between. This chain's CDR3 is CASSPGMRTGELFF. The CDR3 DNA reads TGTGCCAGCTCACCAGGCATGAGGACCGGGGAGCTGTTTTTT. Looking up the rest from reference TRBV18 and TRBJ2-2 gives the full variable domain: NAGVMQNPRHLVRRRGQEARLRCSPMKGHSHVYWYRQLPEEGLKFMVYLQKENIIDESGMPKERFSAEFPKEGPSILRIQQVVRGDSAAYFCASSPGMRTGELFFGEGSRLTVL.